The 25 T cell receptor beta chains reported below all come from one sample, sequenced in a study of T cells after yellow fever vaccination. TCRdb reprocessed the 5' RACE reads with MiXCR, giving one entry per CDR3 protein. Of 150,000 to 200,000 distinct CDR3 sequences detected, roughly 8.8% appear once; the ten largest clones hold around 33%. The sample here was CD8+ T cells sorted from PBMCs, taken 45 days after the yellow fever booster vaccination. The receptor source for this set is a man aged 18 to 30 who received the YFV17D yellow fever vaccine.

This clonotype was recorded a few times. The chain has TRBV29-1 and TRBJ1-1, with D perhaps TRBD1 (6 bases). Germline V gene data show CDR1 as SQVTM and CDR2 as ANQGSEA. The CDR3 runs to 14 residues. The ends were cut back, 6 bases at V and 1 base at J, with 15 bases in the middle. CDR3 DNA: TGCAGCGTGATAAAGGGGGACCCGAACACTGAAGCTTTCTTT. Protein product: CSVIKGDPNTEAFF.

The table lists this clonotype with a few counts. The chain carries TRBV29-1 and TRBJ1-2; D may be TRBD1 (5 bases). CDR3 length: 14 residues. Trimming removed 3 bases at V and 3 bases at J, with 14 bases between. Germline loops: CDR1 SQVTM, CDR2 ANQGSEA. The CDR3 region has the DNA TGCAGCGTTGAGGGGCGACCTGAGGACTATGGCTACACCTTC. As protein: CSVEGRPEDYGYTF.

Many counts were recorded for this clonotype. The genes are TRBV4-1 and TRBJ1-1; TRBD1 agrees at 8 bases. The CDR3 is 13 residues long. V shed 6 bases and J 5 bases; nucleotides not matched to a gene: 5. The germline CDR1 and CDR2 sequences are MGHRA and YSYEKL. The CDR3 DNA follows: TGCGCCAGCAGAGAACAGGGGGGAACTGAAGCTTTCTTT. Translation: CASREQGGTEAFF.

The gene calls are TRBV28 and TRBJ2-5; D may be TRBD2 (5 bases). The length of the CDR3 is 14 residues. Germline lookup yields CDR1 MDHEN and CDR2 SYDVKM. Trimming left V 5 bases short and J 0 bases short, with 10 bases between. CDR3 sequence (DNA): TGTGCCAGCAGTCCGACTATATACCAAGAGACCCAGTACTTC. Translation gives CASSPTIYQETQYF.

Notes on this clonotype: Sequence at one end of the junction differs from germline and may be a read error. V and J are TRBV20-1 and TRBJ2-3, with D hard to call. CDR1 and CDR2 from the germline V gene are DFQATT and SNEGSKA (reference sequence). This CDR3 spans 15 amino acids. CDR3 coding DNA: TGCAGTGCTAGAGATGAGGCGGCCGCCACAGATACGCAGTTTTTT. Protein: CSARDEAAATDTQFF.

This clonotype was seen at least ten times. CDR3 DNA sequence: TGTGCCACCTCTTACGGGACCACAGATACGCAGTATTTT. As protein: CATSYGTTDTQYF. The chain recombines TRBV7-9 with TRBJ2-3; the D call may be TRBD1 or TRBD2 (5 bases each). With 10 bases removed from V and 2 bases from J, the gap between germline ends came to 13 bases. The CDR3 covers 13 residues. Germline V gene lookup returns CDR1 SEHNR and CDR2 FQNEAQ (reference sequence).

The CDR3 DNA is TGTGCCAGCAGCCTTGGACTTAACGAGCAGTACGTC. Its protein is CASSLGLNEQYV. The rearrangement uses TRBV7-9 and TRBJ2-7, with a tentative D call TRBD2 (5 bases). This CDR3 has 12 residues. CDR1 and CDR2 (germline): SEHNR, FQNEAQ (reference sequence). Trimming shortened V by 5 bases and J by 5 bases, and 10 bases separated the two germline ends.

V and J are TRBV4-3 and TRBJ1-1; TRBD1 aligns across 8 bases. The CDR3 covers 15 residues. The trim removed 3 bases at V and 3 bases at J, leaving 6 bases unmatched. Germline V CDR1 and CDR2: LGHNA, YSLEER. The CDR3 is CASSHRGQGDTEAFF. Here the CDR3 DNA reads TGCGCCAGCAGCCACAGAGGACAGGGTGACACTGAAGCTTTCTTT.

This clonotype has only a few counts. This sequence joins TRBV5-1 and TRBJ2-7; D is uncertain. Looked up from germline, CDR1 is SGHRS and CDR2 is YFSETQ. The length of the CDR3 is 14 residues. V was pared by 1 base and J by 4 bases, with 12 bases between. The CDR3 sequence is CASSLSLLDYEQYF. The CDR3 nucleotides are TGCGCCAGCAGCTTGTCACTCTTGGATTACGAGCAGTACTTC.

This clonotype was counted between two and nine times. This sequence joins TRBV7-8 and TRBJ2-7; D not resolved. This CDR3 spans 13 amino acids. Germline CDR1 and CDR2: SGHVS and FQNEAQ. V was shortened by 3 bases and J by 5 bases, with 11 bases between the two germline ends. In DNA, the CDR3 is TGTGCCAGCAGCTTCGGGTTGCGTGACGAGCAGTACGTC. As protein: CASSFGLRDEQYV.

This clonotype occurred many times. The chain is built from TRBV5-6 and TRBJ1-4; D is ambiguous. CDR1 and CDR2 from the germline V gene are SGHDT and YYEEEE. V lost 0 bases and J lost 4, with 4 bases in between. The CDR3 spans 13 residues. The CDR3 coding sequence is TGTGCCAGCAGCTTGGGGGATAATGAAAAACTGTTTTTT. Translated, it gives CASSLGDNEKLFF.

This clonotype has more than one count but fewer than ten. The chain links TRBV30 to TRBJ2-1; possibly TRBD2 for D (6 bases). Germline V CDR1 and CDR2: GTSNPN, SVGIG (reference sequence). The CDR3 has 13 residues. V shed 1 base and J shed 2 bases, with 6 bases lying between them. The CDR3 protein is CAWSAGAYNEQFF. CDR3 nucleotide sequence: TGTGCCTGGAGTGCGGGAGCCTACAATGAGCAGTTCTTC.

The table lists this clonotype with a few counts. V usage is TRBV20-1 and J usage is TRBJ2-2; TRBD2 is a possible D gene (6 bases). Looked up from germline, CDR1 is DFQATT and CDR2 is SNEGSKA (reference sequence). This CDR3 contains 14 residues. Written as DNA, the CDR3 is TGCAGCCAAATCGGGCGGGGCCACACCGGGGAGCTGTTTTTT. Encoded protein: CSQIGRGHTGELFF.

There are a few counts of this clonotype. The rearrangement links TRBV20-1 to TRBJ1-5; 7 bases map to TRBD1. The CDR3 length is 14 residues. With 6 bases clipped from V and 4 bases from J, the junction kept 9 bases outside the gene matches. Germline CDR1 reads DFQATT; CDR2 reads SNEGSKA (reference sequence). In DNA form, the CDR3 reads TGCAGTGCACAGCCGGACAGGAGAAATCAGCCCCAGCATTTT. Translated, it gives CSAQPDRRNQPQHF.

The table lists this clonotype with a few counts. This sequence joins TRBV7-9 and TRBJ2-7, with TRBD2 identical over 9 bases. This CDR3 comprises 16 residues. Per the germline V gene, CDR1 is SEHNR and CDR2 is FQNEAQ (reference sequence). Trimming took 8 bases from V and 4 from J; bases not matched to a gene: 15. The CDR3 sequence: CASGGSGTLAGYEQYV. CDR3 nucleotides: TGTGCCAGCGGCGGATCTGGGACTCTAGCGGGGTACGAGCAGTACGTC.

The CDR3 nucleotides read TGTGCCAGCAGCAAACGGGACAGGGGTGACAATGAGCAGTTCTTC. It yields the protein CASSKRDRGDNEQFF. V is TRBV6-2 or TRBV6-3 and J is TRBJ2-1, with TRBD1 matching 10 bases. Germline V gene sequence: CDR1 MNHEY, CDR2 SVGEGT. The CDR3 is 15 amino acids. With 6 bases clipped from V and 5 bases from J, the junction kept 7 bases outside the gene matches.

This clonotype was counted between two and nine times. The J gene is TRBJ2-2, the V gene TRBV3-1, with D possibly matching TRBD1 (5 bases). Trimming stripped 3 bases from V and 10 bases from J, with 12 bases between. The germline gives CDR1 LGHDT, CDR2 YNNKEL (reference sequence). This CDR3 has 13 amino acids. CDR3 DNA sequence: TGTGCCAGCAGCCAGATTAGACAGTCGGAGCTGTTTTTT. Translating it yields CASSQIRQSELFF.

In this sample, this clonotype turned up a few times. The CDR3 DNA sequence: TGTGCCAGCAGCTTATCTATCTATGGCTACACCTTC. Translating gives CASSLSIYGYTF. This chain connects TRBV7-2 to TRBJ1-2; D is unclear. Germline loops: CDR1 SGHTA, CDR2 FQGNSA. This CDR3 comprises 12 residues. The ends were cut back, 2 bases at V and 4 bases at J, with 5 bases in the middle.

At least ten counts were recorded for this clonotype. The J gene is TRBJ2-1, the V gene TRBV7-7, with 9 bases aligning to TRBD1. The CDR3 extends over 15 amino acids. The germline V gene encodes CDR1 SSHAT and CDR2 FNYEAQ (reference sequence). Trimming took 1 base from V and 4 from J; bases not matched to a gene: 2. The CDR3 DNA is TGTGCCAGCAGCTTAGGGACAGGGGATTACAATGAGCAGTTCTTC. Encoded protein: CASSLGTGDYNEQFF.

This clonotype was found a few times. CDR3 in DNA: TGCGCCAGCAGCGACGGACAGGGGGTTGGTCTGAACACTGAAGCTTTCTTT. It yields the protein CASSDGQGVGLNTEAFF. V usage is TRBV5-1 and J usage is TRBJ1-1; 10 bases line up with TRBD1. This CDR3 is built from 17 residues. J gave up 0 bases and V 4 bases, and 9 bases lay outside the gene matches. Germline-derived CDR1 and CDR2 are SGHRS and YFSETQ.

The chain uses TRBV9 and TRBJ2-3; D uncertain. Trimming cost V 4 bases and J 9 bases, with 12 bases left between them. The CDR3 contains 12 residues. Per germline, CDR1 SGDLS and CDR2 YYNGEE. CDR3 sequence: CASSRPGETQYF. CDR3 coding DNA: TGTGCCAGCAGCCGCCCCGGTGAAACGCAGTATTTT.

In its sample, this clonotype was seen a few times. This rearrangement joins TRBV6-6 to TRBJ1-1; no firm D call. Germline CDR1 reads MNHNY; CDR2 reads SVGAGI (reference sequence). Trimming stripped 7 bases from V and 0 bases from J, with 18 bases between. CDR3 size: 16 residues. The CDR3 DNA reads TGTGCCAGCACCCATAGCCTTGGTTTGATGAACACTGAAGCTTTCTTT. As protein: CASTHSLGLMNTEAFF.

This rearrangement joins TRBV6-2 or TRBV6-3 to TRBJ1-1; D uncertain. Trimming shortened V by 6 bases and J by 1 base, and 12 bases separated the two germline ends. The CDR3 is 14 amino acids. CDR1 and CDR2 from the germline V gene are MNHEY and SVGEGT. The CDR3: CASRRLRENTEAFF. The CDR3 DNA is TGTGCCAGCAGAAGGTTGCGAGAGAACACTGAAGCTTTCTTT.

This clonotype appeared a few times. V usage is TRBV7-9 and J usage is TRBJ2-1, with a possible D match to TRBD1 (6 bases). The V gene lost 5 bases and the J gene lost 4 bases, with 12 bases spanning the gap. Germline-derived CDR1 and CDR2 are SEHNR and FQNEAQ (reference sequence). This CDR3 has 14 amino acids. CDR3 in amino acids: CASSPGQIYNEQFF. CDR3 nucleotide sequence: TGTGCCAGCAGCCCCGGACAGATTTACAATGAGCAGTTCTTC. Variable domain in full (rest from reference TRBV7-9 and TRBJ2-1): DTGVSQNPRHKITKRGQNVTFRCDPISEHNRLYWYRQTLGQGPEFLTYFQNEAQLEKSRLLSDRFSAERPKGSFSTLEIQRTEQGDSAMYLCASSPGQIYNEQFFGPGTRLTVL.

This clonotype came up a few times. The chain uses TRBV20-1 and TRBJ2-1; D is possibly TRBD2 (5 bases). From germline, CDR1 is DFQATT and CDR2 SNEGSKA (reference sequence). The ends were cut back, 4 bases at V and 9 bases at J, with 13 bases in the middle. The length of the CDR3 is 12 residues. CDR3 coding DNA: TGCAGTGCTACGGAGGTAGCTCGTGAGCAGTTCTTC. Protein product: CSATEVAREQFF.